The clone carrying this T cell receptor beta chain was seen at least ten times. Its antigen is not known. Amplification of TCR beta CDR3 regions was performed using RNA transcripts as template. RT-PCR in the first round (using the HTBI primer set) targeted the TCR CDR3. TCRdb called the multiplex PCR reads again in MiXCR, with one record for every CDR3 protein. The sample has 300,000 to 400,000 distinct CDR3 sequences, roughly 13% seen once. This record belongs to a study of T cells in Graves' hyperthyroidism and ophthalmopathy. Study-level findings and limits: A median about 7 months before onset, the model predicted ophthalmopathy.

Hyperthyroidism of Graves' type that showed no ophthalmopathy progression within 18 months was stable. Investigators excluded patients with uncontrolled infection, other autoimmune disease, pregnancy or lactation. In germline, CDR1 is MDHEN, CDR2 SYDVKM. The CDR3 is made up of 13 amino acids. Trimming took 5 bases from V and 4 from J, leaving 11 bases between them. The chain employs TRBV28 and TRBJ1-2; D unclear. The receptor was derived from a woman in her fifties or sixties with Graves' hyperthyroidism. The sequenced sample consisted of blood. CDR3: CASSVLGPYGYTF. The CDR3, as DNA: TGTGCCAGCAGTGTCCTGGGCCCCTATGGCTACACCTTC.